The rows below give T cell receptor beta chains drawn from one sample of a study of regulatory T cells in long-lasting Graves disease. MiXCR, run by TCRdb on the multiplex PCR reads, gives a single entry per CDR3 protein. The repertoire consists of approximately 440,000 distinct CDR3 sequences, with about 25% occurring once and the leading ten covering approximately 25%. Sample: peripheral blood mononuclear cells (PBMCs), taken when the disease was refractory, from a patient treated with antithyroid drugs. Source of these receptors: a female donor with Graves disease. Each CDR3 is given with its conserved first and last residue. Fields, in order: J gene, clone size, V gene, D gene, CDR3 DNA, CDR3 protein. D genes are given only for firm matches. The listing skips clone size in some rows; elsewhere it reads once, few, many or a size class.

TRBJ2-1 . TRBV5-1 TRBD2 TGCGCCAGCAGCTCCCTTAGCGGGAGGGGCTTGAATGAGCAGTTCTTC CASSSLSGRGLNEQFF
TRBJ1-5 few TRBV3-1 . TGTGCCAGCAGCCAATCTACAGGGTTAACTCAGCCCCAGCATTTT CASSQSTGLTQPQHF
TRBJ1-1 . TRBV6-2/TRBV6-3 . TGTGCCAGCAGTTACTCGTTTAAGCAACCGAACACTGAAGCTTTCTTT CASSYSFKQPNTEAFF
TRBJ1-2 many TRBV20-1 . TGCAGTGCTCCCCGGAACTCTGGCTATGGCTACACCTTC CSAPRNSGYGYTF
TRBJ2-7 . TRBV5-1 . TGCGCCAGCAGCTTGGGAAGGCCCGCCGGGGAGCAGTACTTC CASSLGRPAGEQYF
TRBJ2-1 few TRBV6-2/TRBV6-3 . TGTGCCAGCAGTCCCGCCGACAAGGGGTTAGGGAATGAGCAGTTCTTC CASSPADKGLGNEQFF
TRBJ1-2 many TRBV2 TRBD1 TGTGCCAGCATTCTTTACAGGGGGGATGGCTACACCTTC CASILYRGDGYTF
TRBJ2-1 . TRBV7-9 TRBD1 TGTGCCAGCAGCTCCAGGGGGAATGAGCAGTTCTTC CASSSRGNEQFF
TRBJ1-2 . TRBV29-1 . TGCAGCGGAAGAGAAACAGGGAGCTATGGCTACACCTTC CSGRETGSYGYTF
TRBJ1-1 . TRBV20-1 . TGCAGTGCTAGTGAGAATACCGTCTCTGAAGCTTTCTTT CSASENTVSEAFF
TRBJ2-2 . TRBV3-1 . TGTGCCAGCAGCCAAGATTTGAGGCACACCGGGGAGCTGTTTTTT CASSQDLRHTGELFF
TRBJ2-3 . TRBV4-1 TRBD2 TGCGCCAGCTCACCCGAACCCTCTAGCGGGAGCACAGATACGCAGTATTTT CASSPEPSSGSTDTQYF
TRBJ2-2 . TRBV27 . TGTGCCAGCAGTTTATTTTCAGGGGTAGCCGGGGAGCTGTTTTTT CASSLFSGVAGELFF
TRBJ1-1 many TRBV24-1 . TGTGCCACCAGTGACTCGGGACGGAAGAACACTGAAGCTTTCTTT CATSDSGRKNTEAFF
TRBJ2-2 few TRBV14 . TGTGCCAGCAGCCAGACACGGACGCAGGGCGGGGAGCTGTTTTTT CASSQTRTQGGELFF
TRBJ1-1 . TRBV30 . TGTGCCTGGAGCCAGGGAGGGCTGAACACTGAAGCTTTCTTT CAWSQGGLNTEAFF
TRBJ1-2 few TRBV6-1 . TGTGCCAGCAAGGACAGCCCTCTGGGCTATGGCTACACCTTC CASKDSPLGYGYTF
TRBJ2-2 few TRBV20-1 TRBD2 TGCAGTGCTAGATCCGGACTAGCGGGAGACACCGGGGAGCTGTTTTTT CSARSGLAGDTGELFF
TRBJ2-5 many TRBV28 TRBD1 TGTGCCAGCAGTTCGCCCAAAACAGGGGTCTTTAGCCAGACCCAGTACTTC CASSSPKTGVFSQTQYF
TRBJ2-6 many TRBV10-3 . TGTGCCATCAGTGACCGGGACTCTGGGGCCAACGTCCTGACTTTC CAISDRDSGANVLTF
TRBJ2-4 . TRBV12-3/TRBV12-4 . TGTGCCAGCAGTTTCGGGGTCAAAAACATTCAGTACTTC CASSFGVKNIQYF
TRBJ2-7 . TRBV29-1 . TGCAGCGGACTAGTAGCGTACGAGCAGTACTTC CSGLVAYEQYF
TRBJ1-6 few TRBV18 . TGTGCCAGCTCAACGATAACAGAATCTAATTCACCCCTCCACTTT CASSTITESNSPLHF
TRBJ1-1 few TRBV6-5 . TGTGCCAGCAGTTCGATCAGGGAGAACACTGAAGCTTTCTTT CASSSIRENTEAFF
TRBJ1-1 many TRBV12-3/TRBV12-4 TRBD1 TGTGCCAGCAGACTACAGGGGGCTTTCGCTGAAGCTTTCTTT CASRLQGAFAEAFF
TRBJ2-7 . TRBV30 TRBD2 TGTGCCTGGAGTGTAATAGCGGGCTACGAGCAGTACTTC CAWSVIAGYEQYF
TRBJ1-1 . TRBV29-1 . TGCAGCGTTTCGACAGGAGAGAACACTGAAGCTTTCTTT CSVSTGENTEAFF
TRBJ2-1 . TRBV5-1 . TGCGCCAGCAGCTCCCTAGCTATTACGGGAGTGATACGAAGTGGAGCCTACAATGAGCAGTTCTTC CASSSLAITGVIRSGAYNEQFF
TRBJ2-2 many TRBV7-2 TRBD1 TGTGCCAGCAGCTTAGGGATGACAGGGAAATCCGGGGAGCTGTTTTTT CASSLGMTGKSGELFF
TRBJ1-1 many TRBV2 . TGTGCCAGCAGTGAAACTACCAACACTGAAGCTTTCTTT CASSETTNTEAFF
TRBJ1-1 few TRBV9 . TGTGCCAGCAGCGTATCTCCCGCACAGAACACTGAAGCTTTCTTT CASSVSPAQNTEAFF
TRBJ2-1 few TRBV20-1 . TGCAGTGCTAGGACGCGGGGATGGGGCAATGAGCAGTTCTTC CSARTRGWGNEQFF
TRBJ2-7 few TRBV27 TRBD2 TGTGCCAGCAGTTTGAGAATGGGAGGGTCCCACGAGCAGTACTTC CASSLRMGGSHEQYF
TRBJ1-5 few TRBV12-3/TRBV12-4 . TGTGCCAGCAGTTTGCCCCACAGGAGCAATCAGCCCCAGCATTTT CASSLPHRSNQPQHF
TRBJ1-2 many TRBV12-3/TRBV12-4 . TGTGCCAGCCAGATAGATGGGAACTATGGCTACACCTTC CASQIDGNYGYTF
TRBJ1-5 many TRBV12-3/TRBV12-4 . TGTGCCAGCAGTCCGACATCTAGCAATCAGCCCCAGCATTTT CASSPTSSNQPQHF
TRBJ1-2 many TRBV20-1 . TGCAGTGCTAAAGGGGAAGTTGTTGGCTACACCTTC CSAKGEVVGYTF
TRBJ1-1 . TRBV4-1 . TGCGCCAGCAGCCAGCCAGCCGGGTCCCTCACTGAAGCTTTCTTT CASSQPAGSLTEAFF
TRBJ2-7 many TRBV12-3/TRBV12-4 TRBD2 TGTGCCAGCAGCCTGACTAGCGGAGCATACGAGCAGTACTTC CASSLTSGAYEQYF
TRBJ1-5 many TRBV30 . TGTGCCTGGAGTAGCAGTATTTACAATCAGCCCCAGCATTTT CAWSSSIYNQPQHF
TRBJ2-7 few TRBV6-2/TRBV6-3 TRBD2 TGTGCCAGCAGTTCCCGACTAGCGGGACGGTTGATCGACGAGCAGTACTTC CASSSRLAGRLIDEQYF
TRBJ1-1 many TRBV6-1 . TGTGCCAGCAGTGGGGACCTTGGGATGAACACTGAAGCTTTCTTT CASSGDLGMNTEAFF
TRBJ2-5 . TRBV11-2 . TGTGCCAGCAGCTTAGGAGGAGGCTTAGGGGAGACCCAGTACTTC CASSLGGGLGETQYF
TRBJ2-6 many TRBV5-1 . TGCGCCAGCAGCTTGCTGCCAGGCTCTGGGGCCAACGTCCTGACTTTC CASSLLPGSGANVLTF
TRBJ1-2 few TRBV5-1 . TGCGCCAGCAGCGGAATCACTTCTAATGGCTACACCTTC CASSGITSNGYTF
TRBJ2-7 . TRBV9 . TGTGCCAGCAGCGGGGGACTTCTTGGGCACGAGCAGTACTTC CASSGGLLGHEQYF
TRBJ2-1 few TRBV7-2 TRBD2 TGTGCCAGCAGCTGGTACGTAGCGGGAGGTTTTGAGCAGTTCTTC CASSWYVAGGFEQFF
TRBJ1-1 . TRBV27 . TGTGCCAGCAGTCCCTCCCTCCCGAACACTGAAGCTTTCTTT CASSPSLPNTEAFF
TRBJ2-5 . TRBV7-8 TRBD1 TGTGCCAGCAGCCCTATTATCGGGACAGGGGAAAGCCGAGAGACCCAGTACTTC CASSPIIGTGESRETQYF
TRBJ2-7 few TRBV18 TRBD1 TGTGCCAGCTCCGGGACAGCTAGCTCCTACGAGCAGTACTTC CASSGTASSYEQYF
TRBJ2-4 few TRBV28 . TGTGCCAGCACCAACTCAGGACCAGCCGGGGCCAAAAACATTCAGTACTTC CASTNSGPAGAKNIQYF
TRBJ2-5 many TRBV28 TRBD1 TGTGCCAGCAGTTCAGAAGCCGGGACAGGGGGAGAGACCCAGTACTTC CASSSEAGTGGETQYF
TRBJ2-3 few TRBV18 . TGTGCCAGCTCACCACGGGTAGCTGGTGATACGCAGTATTTT CASSPRVAGDTQYF
TRBJ2-2 few TRBV29-1 . TGCAGCGTTTCCCCCTCGAACACCGGGGAGCTGTTTTTT CSVSPSNTGELFF
TRBJ1-2 many TRBV2 . TGTGCCAGCAGTCCGGACAGAAACTATGGCTACACCTTC CASSPDRNYGYTF
TRBJ1-2 . TRBV30 . TGTGCCTGGAGTTCGCCGCCGGGTGGCTACACCTTC CAWSSPPGGYTF